Following are 11 T cell receptor beta chains from one sample sequenced in a study of T cells in Graves' hyperthyroidism and ophthalmopathy. Template material for amplifying TCR beta CDR3 regions consisted of RNA transcripts. TCR CDR3 regions were first amplified by RT-PCR with HTBI primers. TCRdb itself ran the multiplex PCR reads through MiXCR, one entry per CDR3 protein. The data contain approximately 380,000 distinct CDR3 sequences, about 18% of them seen just once; the ten biggest clones take up about 3.7%. The material sequenced was blood. The receptor source for this set is a woman between 18 and 29 years old with Graves' hyperthyroidism.

Regarding this clonotype: This may be a read error, as it is one base from a much larger clone. The rearrangement links TRBV27 to TRBJ1-1; a possible D gene is TRBD1 (6 bases). The germline CDR1 and CDR2 sequences are MNHEY and SMNVEV (reference sequence). There are 15 residues in the CDR3. Between the trimmed V and J ends, which lost 5 bases and 4 bases, there was a span of 17 bases. The chain's CDR3 is CASSDPRTESTEAFF. In DNA form, the CDR3 reads TGTGCCAGCAGTGATCCGAGGACAGAGAGCACTGAAGCTTTCTTT.

This clonotype was seen at least ten times. J is TRBJ2-5 and V is TRBV6-5; D gene unclear. Trimming removed 6 bases at V and 5 bases at J, with 10 bases between. The CDR3 length is 12 residues. The germline gives CDR1 MNHEY, CDR2 SVGAGI. CDR3 loop: CASRTQRETQYF. CDR3 DNA: TGTGCCAGCAGGACGCAACGGGAGACCCAGTACTTC.

In its sample, this clonotype was seen a few times. It may be a read error: a sequence one base away is much more abundant. The CDR3 ends on some other residue instead of the conserved phenylalanine or tryptophan, so this is likely a read error. The genes are TRBV12-3 or TRBV12-4 and TRBJ2-7, with a weak D call TRBD2 (5 bases). The CDR3 runs 15 residues. The V end was cut by 0 bases, the J end by 0 bases, with 9 bases between. The CDR3 sequence is CASSLAAGLSYEQYL. CDR3 in DNA: TGTGCCAGCAGTTTAGCGGCAGGACTCTCCTACGAGCAGTACCTC.

This clonotype was seen ten or more times. The chain couples TRBV7-9 to TRBJ1-5, with D possibly TRBD1 on 6 matching bases. The CDR3 consists of 14 residues. Germline V gene lookup returns CDR1 SEHNR and CDR2 FQNEAQ (reference sequence). The V gene lost 5 bases and the J gene lost 4 bases, with 12 bases spanning the gap. CDR3 DNA: TGTGCCAGCAGCGACGGGACAACGAATCAGCCCCAGCATTTT. Translation: CASSDGTTNQPQHF.

Worth noting for this clonotype: A much larger clone differs by one base, so this may be a read error. The chain uses TRBV9 and TRBJ1-1, with D maybe TRBD1 (5 bases). Germline V gives CDR1 SGDLS, CDR2 YYNGEE. V lost 4 bases and J 7 bases, leaving 23 bases between the germline ends. The CDR3 has 16 residues. CDR3 region: CASSSLGRQPDNEAFF. In nucleotides, the CDR3 is TGTGCCAGCAGCTCCCTGGGGCGACAGCCAGATAATGAAGCTTTCTTT.

Note on this clonotype: A much larger clone sits a single nucleotide away, making a read error possible. V gene TRBV7-9 combines with J gene TRBJ1-5, with 8 positions matching TRBD1. Germline CDR1 reads SEHNR; CDR2 reads FQNEAQ (reference sequence). J gave up 5 bases and V 4 bases, and 7 bases lay outside the gene matches. The CDR3 sequence is 15 residues long. The CDR3, as DNA: TGTGCCAGCAGCTCTGGGACAGGCCCGCATCAGCCCCAGCATTTT. Translation: CASSSGTGPHQPQHF.

There are many counts of this clonotype. V usage is TRBV20-1 and J usage is TRBJ2-5, with 10 bases fitting TRBD1. The CDR3 extends over 13 amino acids. Trimming cost V 4 bases and J 7 bases; bases outside gene matches: 6. The germline V gene encodes CDR1 DFQATT and CDR2 SNEGSKA (reference sequence). The CDR3 region is CSAMDRGERTQYF. As DNA, the CDR3 is TGCAGTGCTATGGACAGGGGGGAACGGACCCAGTACTTC.

This clonotype was recorded many times. The rearrangement links TRBV6-1 to TRBJ2-5, with D uncertain. V was trimmed by 4 bases and J by 2 bases, leaving 11 bases between them. Looked up from germline, CDR1 is MNHNS and CDR2 is SASEGT. CDR3 length: 14 residues. CDR3 bases: TGTGCCAGCAGTGTCTACCAAAATCAAGAGACCCAGTACTTC. It is translated as CASSVYQNQETQYF.

This clonotype has more than one count but fewer than ten. CDR3: CASSRMPSGEKLNIQYF. In nucleotides, the CDR3 is TGCGCCAGCTCCCGGATGCCTAGCGGGGAGAAATTAAACATTCAGTACTTC. The gene calls are TRBV10-2 and TRBJ2-4; TRBD2 aligns across 9 bases. CDR1 and CDR2 (germline): WSHSY, SAAADI. Trimming took 8 bases from V and 6 from J; bases not matched to a gene: 17. CDR3 length: 17 residues.

This clonotype was recorded a few times. The chain joins TRBV9 to TRBJ1-5; weak D call: TRBD1 (6 bases). Germline V gene lookup returns CDR1 SGDLS and CDR2 YYNGEE. This CDR3 region has 15 residues. Between the trimmed V and J ends, which lost 2 bases and 4 bases, there was a span of 13 bases. The CDR3 here is CASSVDPTGNQPQHF. The CDR3 nucleotides read TGTGCCAGCAGCGTCGATCCGACAGGAAATCAGCCCCAGCATTTT.

This clonotype appeared a few times. J is TRBJ2-5 and V is TRBV2; 7 bases line up with TRBD2. Germline assignment: CDR1 SNHLY and CDR2 FYNNEI. Trimming at V came to 1 base and at J to 3 bases, leaving 2 bases not matched to a gene. The CDR3 covers 14 residues. CDR3: CASSEGTRKETQYF. The CDR3 DNA is TGTGCCAGCAGTGAAGGGACTAGAAAAGAGACCCAGTACTTC.